One sample yielded the 12 T cell receptor beta chains listed below, sequenced in a study of follicular helper T cells after annual influenza vaccination. TCRdb's table, derived via immunoSEQ multiplex PCR, lists solely in-frame clones and lacks some. The repertoire holds some 10,000 clones, with around four fifths as singletons. As for time point: 2014-2015 season, 7 days after vaccination. Here the sequenced sample was CXCR5- memory CD4+ T cells sorted from blood, taken 7 days after influenza vaccination. Receptors originate from an adult who received the influenza vaccine.

The V call is TRBV6-5, the J call TRBJ2-7; 8 nucleotides match TRBD1. CDR3 length: 12 amino acids. The ends lost 5 bases at V and 6 bases at J; junction bases unmatched: 3. Germline CDR1 MNHEY, CDR2 SVGAGI. The DNA for the CDR3 is TGTGCCAGCAGTACAGGGGGTGGCGAGCAGTACTTC. Encoded protein: CASSTGGGEQYF.

The CDR3 is CASKRDSFYGYTF. Written as DNA, the CDR3 is TGTGCCAGCAAGAGGGACTCCTTCTATGGCTACACCTTC. The chain combines TRBV6-5 with TRBJ1-2; D might be TRBD1 (5 bases). The V gene lost 7 bases and the J gene lost 4 bases, with 13 bases spanning the gap. CDR1 is MNHEY and CDR2 is SVGAGI in the germline V gene. The CDR3 length is 13 residues.

V usage is TRBV7-9 and J usage is TRBJ1-4, with a possible D match to TRBD1 (5 bases). Trimming took 0 bases from V and 3 from J, leaving 17 bases between them. This CDR3 is 18 amino acids long. CDR1 is SEHNR, CDR2 FQNEAQ, per germline (reference sequence). CDR3 nucleotide sequence: TGTGCCAGCAGCTTAGCGTACGGGGGTGGAACTCCTAATGAAAAACTGTTTTTT. Translation: CASSLAYGGGTPNEKLFF. The whole variable domain, filled in from reference TRBV7-9 and TRBJ1-4, reads DTGVSQNPRHKITKRGQNVTFRCDPISEHNRLYWYRQTLGQGPEFLTYFQNEAQLEKSRLLSDRFSAERPKGSFSTLEIQRTEQGDSAMYLCASSLAYGGGTPNEKLFFGSGTQLSVL.

The rearrangement joins TRBV7-9 to TRBJ2-5, with 9 bases aligning to TRBD1. This CDR3 has 15 residues. V dropped 3 bases and J dropped 1; count of bases not matched to a gene: 3. Germline CDR1 is SEHNR and CDR2 is FQNEAQ (reference sequence). CDR3 nucleotides: TGTGCCAGCAGCTTGAGACAGGGGGTCCAAGAGACCCAGTACTTC. Protein: CASSLRQGVQETQYF. Full variable domain (outside the CDR3, taken from reference TRBV7-9 and TRBJ2-5): DTGVSQNPRHKITKRGQNVTFRCDPISEHNRLYWYRQTLGQGPEFLTYFQNEAQLEKSRLLSDRFSAERPKGSFSTLEIQRTEQGDSAMYLCASSLRQGVQETQYFGPGTRLLVL.

V usage is TRBV5-4 and J usage is TRBJ2-7; TRBD2 matches 13 bases. Germline loops: CDR1 SGHNT, CDR2 YYREEE (reference sequence). The V and J ends lost 4 bases and 4 bases, in that order; junction bases with no gene match: 5. This CDR3 spans 15 amino acids. CDR3 nucleotide sequence: TGTGCCAGCAGCCTGGGACTAGCGGGGAAATACGAGCAGTACTTC. Translation: CASSLGLAGKYEQYF.

The table lists this clone with a few counts. The germline gene is not matched at one end of the junction; a read error may be the cause. The chain has TRBV11-3 and TRBJ2-1; D is perhaps TRBD1 (5 bases). Germline-derived CDR1 and CDR2 are SGHNT and YENEEA. CDR3 length equals 13 residues. As DNA, the CDR3 is TGTGCCAGCAGCAAGAAGGCTGGGGCCCTCACCCTCTTC. Amino acid sequence: CASSKKAGALTLF.

The genes are TRBV6-5 and TRBJ1-6, with 7 bases aligning to TRBD1. CDR3 length: 13 amino acids. Per germline, CDR1 MNHEY and CDR2 SVGAGI. Trimming took 6 bases from V and 6 from J; bases not matched to a gene: 2. CDR3 residues: CASRDRFNSPLHF. DNA of the CDR3: TGTGCCAGCAGGGACAGGTTTAATTCACCCCTCCACTTT.

The V and J genes are TRBV6-5 and TRBJ2-7, with 9 bases lining up with TRBD2. Germline V gene sequence: CDR1 MNHEY, CDR2 SVGAGI. V lost 2 bases and J lost 3; bases outside the gene matches: 8. The CDR3 contains 16 residues. The CDR3 DNA follows: TGTGCCAGCAGTTACGCGCGGGGGGGTACTTACTACGAGCAGTACTTC. Translation gives CASSYARGGTYYEQYF.

The rearrangement joins TRBV9 to TRBJ2-3, with no clear D. V dropped 4 bases and J dropped 1 base, with 10 bases sitting between them. Germline loops: CDR1 SGDLS, CDR2 YYNGEE. The CDR3 is 14 amino acids. In nucleotides, the CDR3 is TGTGCCAGCAGCTCCCAAATTGGCACAGATACGCAGTATTTT. The encoded protein is CASSSQIGTDTQYF.

This clone was found a few times. The genes are TRBV6-1 and TRBJ1-2, with D unresolved. Germline CDR1 and CDR2: MNHNS and SASEGT. The CDR3 is 12 amino acids. The ends were cut back, 8 bases at V and 8 bases at J, with 15 bases in the middle. The CDR3 DNA follows: TGTGCCAGCCGCCCTCTGGGGTTCGGCTACACCTTC. Translation: CASRPLGFGYTF.

The chain links TRBV7-9 to TRBJ2-3, with D possibly matching TRBD2 (6 bases). The CDR3 is 16 residues long. Trimming pared 4 bases from V and 4 bases from J, leaving 18 bases between. CDR1 SEHNR and CDR2 FQNEAQ come from the germline V gene (reference sequence). CDR3 amino acids: CASSSMGGLRADTQYF. The CDR3 DNA reads TGTGCCAGCAGCTCGATGGGGGGACTGCGTGCAGATACGCAGTATTTT.

The genes are TRBV29-1 and TRBJ1-3; D is undetermined. The V end lost 4 bases, the J end lost 4 bases, and 5 bases lay between the germline ends. The CDR3 runs 11 residues. From germline, CDR1 is SQVTM and CDR2 ANQGSEA. The CDR3 nucleotides are TGCAGCGTTGTGGGAGGAAACACCATATATTTT. It encodes CSVVGGNTIYF.